The next 9 T cell receptor beta chains were all read from a single sample in a study of blood T cell repertoires in COVID-19. Generated by immunoSEQ multiplex PCR, the TCRdb table keeps only in-frame clones and is missing some. The sample lists tens of thousands of clones; about 70% were seen once. What was sequenced was peripheral blood. The source of these receptors is a woman aged 70-85 years with acute or convalescent COVID-19.

The J gene is TRBJ1-1, the V gene TRBV30; TRBD1 matches at 8 bases. Germline V gene sequence: CDR1 GTSNPN, CDR2 SVGIG (reference sequence). CDR3 length equals 14 residues. The trim removed 1 base at V and 5 bases at J, leaving 6 bases unmatched. The CDR3 loop is CAWSAWTGRTEAFF. The CDR3 nucleotides are TGTGCCTGGAGTGCCTGGACAGGGAGGACTGAAGCTTTCTTT.

The rearrangement links TRBV6-8 to TRBJ2-7, with 9 nucleotides matching TRBD1. Germline trimming cut 0 bases from V and 4 bases from J; bases unmatched to any gene: 7. The CDR3 length is 16 residues. Germline V gives CDR1 MNHGY, CDR2 SAAAGT. This CDR3 reads CASSYSIGDRAYEQYF. CDR3 in DNA: TGTGCCAGCAGTTACTCGATCGGGGACAGGGCTTACGAGCAGTACTTC.

The rearrangement links TRBV24-1 to TRBJ1-2, with D uncertain. The CDR3 totals 12 residues. Trimming took 4 bases from V and 8 from J, leaving 10 bases between them. From germline, CDR1 is KGHDR and CDR2 SFDVKD. In nucleotides, the CDR3 is TGTGCCACCAGTGACCCATACAAGGGCTACACCTTC. Amino acid sequence: CATSDPYKGYTF.

The gene calls are TRBV28 and TRBJ1-1; D is unclear. The CDR3 covers 15 residues. Germline lookup yields CDR1 MDHEN and CDR2 SYDVKM. Trimming pared 1 base from V and 1 base from J, leaving 10 bases between. DNA for the CDR3: TGTGCCAGCAGTTTATTTGGCAAATCGAACACTGAAGCTTTCTTT. This gives the protein CASSLFGKSNTEAFF.

This clone turned up a few times. The chain recombines TRBV9 with TRBJ1-1, with D possibly matching TRBD1 (5 bases). Between the trimmed V and J ends, which lost 3 bases and 1 base, there was a span of 10 bases. This CDR3 is built from 14 residues. CDR1 and CDR2 from the germline V gene are SGDLS and YYNGEE. In nucleotides, the CDR3 is TGTGCCAGCAGCGCCCAGACAGCGAACACTGAAGCTTTCTTT. It yields the protein CASSAQTANTEAFF.

V is TRBV9 and J is TRBJ2-2; D ambiguous. Germline CDR1 and CDR2: SGDLS and YYNGEE. The CDR3 length is 14 residues. Trimming shortened V by 0 bases and J by 0 bases, and 3 bases separated the two germline ends. The CDR3 nucleotides are TGTGCCAGCAGCGTAGCCTCGAACACCGGGGAGCTGTTTTTT. Its protein product is CASSVASNTGELFF.

The chain couples TRBV10-2 to TRBJ2-3; possible D gene TRBD2, 5 bases. CDR3 length: 12 residues. V lost 6 bases and J 8 bases, leaving 12 bases between the germline ends. The germline V gene has CDR1 WSHSY and CDR2 SAAADI. CDR3 nucleotides: TGCGCCAGCAGCACGGAGGTTGCTACGCAGTATTTT. Translated: CASSTEVATQYF.

The CDR3 region is CASSFLNTWGRGTEAFF. The CDR3 nucleotides read TGTGCCAGCAGTTTTCTAAATACCTGGGGTAGGGGGACTGAAGCTTTCTTT. The genes are TRBV28 and TRBJ1-1; D possibly corresponds to TRBD1 (6 bases). The CDR3 covers 17 residues. Germline V gene data show CDR1 as MDHEN and CDR2 as SYDVKM. V lost 3 bases and J 5 bases, leaving 22 bases between the germline ends.

The chain has TRBV5-4 and TRBJ1-4; no clear D. Germline V gene data show CDR1 as SGHNT and CDR2 as YYREEE (reference sequence). Trimming pared 4 bases from V and 3 bases from J, leaving 16 bases between. The CDR3 loop spans 16 amino acids. As DNA, the CDR3 is TGTGCCAGCAGCCCCGAGTTCGGGAGGGCTAATGAAAAACTGTTTTTT. It yields the protein CASSPEFGRANEKLFF.